This T cell receptor (beta chain) was identified during a study of metastatic and nonmetastatic thyroid tumors. About the research overall: It was across blood and tumor or nodule tissue from malignant and benign thyroid patients that repertoires were compared. Study-level findings and limits: Versus benign nodules, malignant thyroid tumors reportedly had significantly higher TCR beta diversity, in blood and tumor.

How the authors handled the data: A distant-metastasis classifier for papillary thyroid cancer was built using CDR3 differences across clinicopathological groups. TCRdb reanalyzed the PCR reads via MiXCR. Clone size and V and J calls follow TCRdb, not the original study. The sample lists some 25,000 clones; around 15% were seen once. CDR3 size: 13 residues. The germline gives CDR1 MNHEY, CDR2 SVGAGI. Trimming left V 2 bases short and J 3 bases short, with 8 bases between. Ahead of thyroid surgery, no patient had received treatment of any kind. This clone showed up just a few times. No antigen is known for it.

The V gene is TRBV6-5, the J gene TRBJ2-7; D gene uncertain. Sequenced input: blood. The origin of this receptor is a female donor with papillary thyroid cancer or a benign thyroid nodule (not recorded which). Some clones in this sample may be carry-over from other donors' samples. In DNA form, the CDR3 reads TGTGCCAGCAGTTACGGCCTAAACTACGAGCAGTACTTC. This sequence encodes CASSYGLNYEQYF.